A single sample gave rise to the 18 T cell receptor beta chains below, sequenced in a study of T cell repertoires in cytomegalovirus infection. TCRdb re-analysed the reads in MiXCR, keeping a single row per CDR3 protein. In the table there are some 220,000 distinct CDR3 sequences, 6.5% of which are singletons. The sequencing sample was made of PBMCs. The receptors originated from a human donor in good health (CMV status not recorded). Some clones in this sample may be carry-over from other donors' samples.

The V and J genes are TRBV7-9 and TRBJ2-2; D is possibly TRBD1 (5 bases). V was clipped by 1 base and J by 2 bases, with 11 bases between them. CDR3 size: 16 residues. Germline V gene lookup returns CDR1 SEHNR and CDR2 FQNEAQ (reference sequence). CDR3 DNA: TGTGCCAGCAGCTTAGGACAGTCACTTAACACCGGGGAGCTGTTTTTT. This sequence encodes CASSLGQSLNTGELFF.

There are many counts of this clonotype. This sequence joins TRBV6-2 or TRBV6-3 and TRBJ2-4; 8 nucleotides line up with TRBD1. Germline V gene data show CDR1 as MNHEY and CDR2 as SVGEGT. Germline trimming cut 6 bases from V and 3 bases from J; bases unmatched to any gene: 4. The CDR3 has 14 amino acids. CDR3 sequence reads: CASRTQGGKNIQYF. CDR3 in DNA: TGTGCCAGCAGAACACAGGGGGGCAAAAACATTCAGTACTTC.

This clonotype was recorded many times. The chain employs TRBV5-1 and TRBJ1-1, with 7 nucleotides matching TRBD1. From germline, CDR1 is SGHRS and CDR2 YFSETQ. Unmatched junction bases numbered 7, after V lost 0 bases and J lost 5 bases. The CDR3 is made up of 15 amino acids. In DNA form, the CDR3 reads TGCGCCAGCAGCTTGGACCAGGGGGGCCGTACTGAAGCTTTCTTT. As protein: CASSLDQGGRTEAFF.

This clonotype was seen at least ten times. The chain has TRBV28 and TRBJ1-6, with TRBD1 as a possible D gene (6 bases). V lost 2 bases to trimming and J lost 7 bases, with 18 bases between them. From germline, CDR1 is MDHEN and CDR2 SYDVKM. The CDR3 is made up of 17 amino acids. The CDR3 DNA follows: TGTGCCAGCAGTTTAGGTCCCGCGGGACACCAAAATTCACCCCTCCACTTT. It yields the protein CASSLGPAGHQNSPLHF.

The sample holds many counts of this clonotype. The chain joins TRBV29-1 to TRBJ2-5; D is possibly TRBD1 (6 bases). The CDR3 covers 14 residues. Germline V gene sequence: CDR1 SQVTM, CDR2 ANQGSEA. The V end was cut by 0 bases, the J end by 1 base, with 9 bases between. The CDR3 DNA reads as TGCAGCGTTGAAGATATAGGGGGCCAAGAGACCCAGTACTTC. It encodes CSVEDIGGQETQYF.

Many counts were recorded for this clonotype. In DNA form, the CDR3 reads TGCAGTGCTAGCCCCGGACTAGCGATAGATACGCAGTATTTT. The encoded protein is CSASPGLAIDTQYF. This chain joins TRBV20-1 and TRBJ2-3; 9 nucleotides agree with TRBD2. The trim removed 3 bases at V and 5 bases at J, leaving 6 bases unmatched. The germline V gene encodes CDR1 DFQATT and CDR2 SNEGSKA (reference sequence). The CDR3 runs to 14 residues.

This clonotype was seen ten or more times. The V and J genes are TRBV7-9 and TRBJ2-5; D unclear. CDR3 size: 12 residues. Germline V CDR1 and CDR2: SEHNR, FQNEAQ (reference sequence). Trimming cost V 6 bases and J 1 base, with 6 bases left between them. The CDR3 loop is CASSPLQETQYF. CDR3 sequence (DNA): TGTGCCAGCAGTCCTCTCCAAGAGACCCAGTACTTC.

The chain couples TRBV20-1 to TRBJ1-4; D possibly corresponds to TRBD1 (5 bases). CDR3 length: 15 residues. The germline gives CDR1 DFQATT, CDR2 SNEGSKA (reference sequence). The V and J ends lost 0 bases and 5 bases respectively, with 13 bases between them. The CDR3 DNA sequence: TGCAGTGCTAGAGAAGCCAGACAGCGAAATGAAAAACTGTTTTTT. This translates into CSAREARQRNEKLFF.

This clonotype was recorded at least ten times. V gene TRBV7-8 combines with J gene TRBJ1-5; D uncertain. V lost 1 base, J lost 5 bases, and 9 bases lay in between. Germline lookup yields CDR1 SGHVS and CDR2 FQNEAQ. The CDR3 consists of 14 residues. The CDR3 region has the DNA TGTGCCAGCAGCTTAGAACGGCCCGATCAGCCCCAGCATTTT. Translation: CASSLERPDQPQHF.

This clonotype was seen ten or more times. This sequence joins TRBV20-1 and TRBJ1-2, with a weak D call TRBD1 (5 bases). Germline V gives CDR1 DFQATT, CDR2 SNEGSKA (reference sequence). The CDR3 is made up of 12 amino acids. V dropped 6 bases and J dropped 1 base, with 9 bases sitting between them. Here the CDR3 DNA reads TGCAGTGCCCAGGGCAGTAACTATGGCTACACCTTC. Translation gives CSAQGSNYGYTF.

In this sample, this clonotype turned up many times. The chain joins TRBV14 to TRBJ2-1, with 12 bases matching TRBD2. This CDR3 region has 15 residues. Trimming cost V 7 bases and J 4 bases; bases outside gene matches: 5. The germline V gene has CDR1 SGHDN and CDR2 FVKESK. The CDR3 DNA reads TGTGCCAGCACCCTAACTAGCGGGGGGTACAATGAGCAGTTCTTC. This translates into CASTLTSGGYNEQFF.

The sample holds many counts of this clonotype. The V gene is TRBV7-2, the J gene TRBJ2-5; TRBD2 agrees at 9 bases. V trimming: 0 bases; J trimming: 5 bases; junction bases outside the gene matches: 4. CDR3 size: 15 residues. Per the germline V gene, CDR1 is SGHTA and CDR2 is FQGNSA. The CDR3 region has the DNA TGTGCCAGCAGCTTAGCGGCTAGCGGGGTCGAGACCCAGTACTTC. It specifies CASSLAASGVETQYF.

The chain combines TRBV6-5 with TRBJ1-1; D perhaps matches TRBD1 (5 bases). This CDR3 comprises 12 residues. Germline V lookup: CDR1 MNHEY, CDR2 SVGAGI. Trimming left V 6 bases short and J 14 bases short, with 19 bases between. As DNA, the CDR3 is TGTGCCAGCAGATTACCGGGAGGGGAGGGATTCTTT. Protein: CASRLPGGEGFF.

This clonotype was detected many times. This chain connects TRBV5-4 to TRBJ1-2, with D tentatively TRBD1 (5 bases). This CDR3 is 16 amino acids long. Looked up from germline, CDR1 is SGHNT and CDR2 is YYREEE (reference sequence). Trimming removed 4 bases from V and 0 bases from J, with 16 bases in between. The CDR3 sequence: CASSRVGVESNYGYTF. The CDR3 bases are TGTGCCAGCAGCCGCGTGGGGGTGGAATCTAACTATGGCTACACCTTC.

The gene calls are TRBV14 and TRBJ2-3, with D unclear. Germline values: CDR1 SGHDN, CDR2 FVKESK. This CDR3 has 15 amino acids. V was cut by 5 bases and J by 0 bases, with 12 bases left in between. The CDR3 DNA reads TGTGCCAGCAGCGGTCGACTTCTTAGCACAGATACGCAGTATTTT. Protein product: CASSGRLLSTDTQYF.

This clonotype was detected ten times or more. The genes are TRBV7-2 and TRBJ1-5; D may be TRBD1 (6 bases). The V gene's germline CDR1 is SGHTA and CDR2 FQGNSA. V dropped 2 bases and J dropped 3 bases, with 8 bases sitting between them. There are 14 residues in the CDR3. Here the CDR3 reads CASSLSGVNQPQHF. CDR3 nucleotides: TGTGCCAGCAGCTTATCAGGGGTCAATCAGCCCCAGCATTTT.

This clonotype was observed at least ten times. V and J are TRBV7-2 and TRBJ2-1; D is undetermined. The V and J ends lost 5 bases and 7 bases respectively, with 9 bases between them. This CDR3 region has 12 residues. Germline loops: CDR1 SGHTA, CDR2 FQGNSA. CDR3 residues: CASSLMGNEQFF. CDR3 DNA sequence: TGTGCCAGCAGCCTAATGGGAAATGAGCAGTTCTTC. Together with reference TRBV7-2 and TRBJ2-1, the CDR3 gives the full variable domain: GAGVSQSPSNKVTEKGKDVELRCDPISGHTALYWYRQSLGQGLEFLIYFQGNSAPDKSGLPSDRFSAERTGGSVSTLTIQRTQQEDSAVYLCASSLMGNEQFFGPGTRLTVL.

This clonotype was observed many times. V usage is TRBV28 and J usage is TRBJ2-5, with D uncertain. From germline, CDR1 is MDHEN and CDR2 SYDVKM. Trimming removed 7 bases from V and 0 bases from J, with 15 bases in between. The CDR3 totals 15 residues. The CDR3 coding sequence is TGTGCCAGCAATTCGTTTGTTTTTCACCAAGAGACCCAGTACTTC. Translating it yields CASNSFVFHQETQYF.